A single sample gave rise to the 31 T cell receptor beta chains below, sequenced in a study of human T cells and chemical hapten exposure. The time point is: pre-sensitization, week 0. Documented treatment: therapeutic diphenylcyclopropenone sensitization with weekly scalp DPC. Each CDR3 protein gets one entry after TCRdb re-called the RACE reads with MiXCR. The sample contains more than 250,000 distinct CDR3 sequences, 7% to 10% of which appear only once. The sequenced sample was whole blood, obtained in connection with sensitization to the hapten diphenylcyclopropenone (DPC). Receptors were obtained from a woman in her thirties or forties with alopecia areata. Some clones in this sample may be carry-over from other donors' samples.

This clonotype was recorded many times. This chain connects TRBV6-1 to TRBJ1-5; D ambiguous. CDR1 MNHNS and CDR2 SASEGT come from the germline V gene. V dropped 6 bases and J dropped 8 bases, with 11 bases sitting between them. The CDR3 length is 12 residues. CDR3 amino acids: CASRISREPQHF. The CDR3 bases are TGTGCCAGCAGGATATCACGGGAGCCCCAGCATTTT.

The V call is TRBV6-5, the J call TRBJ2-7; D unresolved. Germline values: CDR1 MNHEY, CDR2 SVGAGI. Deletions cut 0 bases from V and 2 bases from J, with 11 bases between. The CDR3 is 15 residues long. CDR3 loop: CASSYSNNSPYEQYF. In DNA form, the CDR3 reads TGTGCCAGCAGTTACTCGAATAACAGCCCCTACGAGCAGTACTTC.

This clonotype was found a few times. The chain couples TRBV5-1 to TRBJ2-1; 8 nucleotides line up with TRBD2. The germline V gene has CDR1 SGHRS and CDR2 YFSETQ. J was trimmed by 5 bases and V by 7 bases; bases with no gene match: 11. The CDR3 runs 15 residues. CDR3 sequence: CASSTGGGRNNEQFF. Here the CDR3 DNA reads TGCGCCAGCTCAACCGGCGGGGGGCGCAACAATGAGCAGTTCTTC. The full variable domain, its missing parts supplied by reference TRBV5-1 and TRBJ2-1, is KAGVTQTPRYLIKTRGQQVTLSCSPISGHRSVSWYQQTPGQGLQFLFEYFSETQRNKGNFPGRFSGRQFSNSRSEMNVSTLELGDSALYLCASSTGGGRNNEQFFGPGTRLTVL.

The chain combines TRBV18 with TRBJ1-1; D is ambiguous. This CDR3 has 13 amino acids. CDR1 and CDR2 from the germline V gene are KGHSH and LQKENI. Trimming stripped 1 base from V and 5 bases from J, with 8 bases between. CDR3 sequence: CASSPLAETEAFF. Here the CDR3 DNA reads TGTGCCAGCTCACCACTTGCGGAAACTGAAGCTTTCTTT.

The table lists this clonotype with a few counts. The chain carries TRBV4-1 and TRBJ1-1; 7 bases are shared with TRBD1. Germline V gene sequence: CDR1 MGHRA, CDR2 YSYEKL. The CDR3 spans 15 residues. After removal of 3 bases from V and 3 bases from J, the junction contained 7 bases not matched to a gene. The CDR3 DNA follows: TGCGCCAGCAGCCATCCCCAGGGGGTGTACACTGAAGCTTTCTTT. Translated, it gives CASSHPQGVYTEAFF.

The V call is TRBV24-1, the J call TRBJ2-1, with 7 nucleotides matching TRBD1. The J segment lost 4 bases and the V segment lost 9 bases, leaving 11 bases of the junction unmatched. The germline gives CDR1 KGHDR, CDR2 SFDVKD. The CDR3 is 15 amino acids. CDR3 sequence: CATSIRDRPYNEQFF. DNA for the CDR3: TGTGCCACCTCGATCCGGGACAGACCTTACAATGAGCAGTTCTTC.

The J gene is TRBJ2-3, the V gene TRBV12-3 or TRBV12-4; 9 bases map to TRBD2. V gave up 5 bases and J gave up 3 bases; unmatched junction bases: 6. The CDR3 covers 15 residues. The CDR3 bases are TGTGCCAGCAGTCCACAAGCGGGAGGAACAGATACGCAGTATTTT. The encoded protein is CASSPQAGGTDTQYF.

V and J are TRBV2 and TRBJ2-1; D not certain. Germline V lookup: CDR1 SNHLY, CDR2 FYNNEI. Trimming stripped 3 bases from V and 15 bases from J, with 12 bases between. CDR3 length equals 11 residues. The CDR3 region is CASSEAYSPFF. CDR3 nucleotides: TGTGCCAGCAGTGAGGCCTACTCACCGTTCTTC.

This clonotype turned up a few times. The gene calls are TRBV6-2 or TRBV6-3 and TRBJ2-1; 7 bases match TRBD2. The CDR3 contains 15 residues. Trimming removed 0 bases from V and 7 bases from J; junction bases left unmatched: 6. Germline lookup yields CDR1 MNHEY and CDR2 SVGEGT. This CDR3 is CASSYSTAGVNEQFF. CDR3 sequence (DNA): TGTGCCAGCAGTTACTCGACCGCGGGGGTAAATGAGCAGTTCTTC.

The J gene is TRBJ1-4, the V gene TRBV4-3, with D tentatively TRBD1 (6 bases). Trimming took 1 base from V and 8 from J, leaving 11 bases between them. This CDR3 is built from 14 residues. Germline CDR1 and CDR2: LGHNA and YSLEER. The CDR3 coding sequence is TGCGCCAGCAGCCAAGGAGGGGGGCGCGAAAAACTGTTTTTT. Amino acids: CASSQGGGREKLFF.

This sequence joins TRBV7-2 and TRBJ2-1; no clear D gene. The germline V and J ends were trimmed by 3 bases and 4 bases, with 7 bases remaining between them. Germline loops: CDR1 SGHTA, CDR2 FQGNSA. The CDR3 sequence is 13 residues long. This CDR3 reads CASSFVEYNEQFF. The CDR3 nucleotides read TGTGCCAGCAGCTTTGTCGAATACAATGAGCAGTTCTTC.

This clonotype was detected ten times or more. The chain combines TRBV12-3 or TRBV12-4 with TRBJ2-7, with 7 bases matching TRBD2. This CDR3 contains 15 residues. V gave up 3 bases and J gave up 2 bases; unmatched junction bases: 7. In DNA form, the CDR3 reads TGTGCCAGCAGTTTGGAGGCTAGCGGACCCTACGAGCAGTACTTC. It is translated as CASSLEASGPYEQYF.

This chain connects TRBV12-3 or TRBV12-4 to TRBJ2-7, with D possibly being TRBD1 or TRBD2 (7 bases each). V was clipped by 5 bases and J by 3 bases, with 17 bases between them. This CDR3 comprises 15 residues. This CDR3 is CASSQGGLADYEQYF. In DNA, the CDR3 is TGTGCCAGCAGTCAGGGGGGTCTAGCGGACTACGAGCAGTACTTC.

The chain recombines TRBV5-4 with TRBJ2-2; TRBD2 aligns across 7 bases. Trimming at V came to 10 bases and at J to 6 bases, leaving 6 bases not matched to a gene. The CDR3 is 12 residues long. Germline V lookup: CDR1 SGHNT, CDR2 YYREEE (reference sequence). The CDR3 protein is CAQRDFSGELFF. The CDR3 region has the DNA TGTGCCCAGCGGGATTTTTCCGGGGAGCTGTTTTTT.

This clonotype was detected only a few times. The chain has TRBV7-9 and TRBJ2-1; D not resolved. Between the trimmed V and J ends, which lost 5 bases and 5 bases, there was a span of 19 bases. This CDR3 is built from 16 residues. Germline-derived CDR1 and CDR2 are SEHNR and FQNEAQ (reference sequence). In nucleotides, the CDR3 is TGTGCCAGCAGCCGAGGAAGGGCTAGTACGGACAATGAGCAGTTCTTC. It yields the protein CASSRGRASTDNEQFF.

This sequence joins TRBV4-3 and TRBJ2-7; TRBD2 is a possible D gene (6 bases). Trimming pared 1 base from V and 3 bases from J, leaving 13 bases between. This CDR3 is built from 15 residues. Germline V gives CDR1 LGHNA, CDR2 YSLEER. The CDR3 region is CASSQGTNAYYEQYF. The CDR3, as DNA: TGCGCCAGCAGCCAAGGGACTAATGCCTACTACGAGCAGTACTTC.

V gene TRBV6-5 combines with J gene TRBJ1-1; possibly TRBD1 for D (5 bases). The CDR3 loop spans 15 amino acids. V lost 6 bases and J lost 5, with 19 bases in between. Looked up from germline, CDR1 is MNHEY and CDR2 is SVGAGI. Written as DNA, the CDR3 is TGTGCCAGCAGCTATCGGCCGCAGGGATTTACTGAAGCTTTCTTT. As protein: CASSYRPQGFTEAFF.

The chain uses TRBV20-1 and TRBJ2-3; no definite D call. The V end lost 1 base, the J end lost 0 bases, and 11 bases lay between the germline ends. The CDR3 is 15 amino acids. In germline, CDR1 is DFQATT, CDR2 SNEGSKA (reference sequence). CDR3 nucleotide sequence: TGCAGTGCTAGAGTGTTCGTCCCCAGCACAGATACGCAGTATTTT. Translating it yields CSARVFVPSTDTQYF.

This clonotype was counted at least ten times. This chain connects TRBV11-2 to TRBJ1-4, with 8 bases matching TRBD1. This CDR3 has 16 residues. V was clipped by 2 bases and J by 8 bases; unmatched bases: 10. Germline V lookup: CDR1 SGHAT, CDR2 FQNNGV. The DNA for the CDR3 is TGTGCCAGCAGCTTATCGTTGACAGGGGCGATGGAAAAACTGTTTTTT. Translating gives CASSLSLTGAMEKLFF.

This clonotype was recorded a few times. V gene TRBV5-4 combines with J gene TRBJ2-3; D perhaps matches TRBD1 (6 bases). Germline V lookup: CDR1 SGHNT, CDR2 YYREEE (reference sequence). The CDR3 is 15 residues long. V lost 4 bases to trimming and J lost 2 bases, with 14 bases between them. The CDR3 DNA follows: TGTGCCAGCAGCCAGGGACATACCCCCACAGATACGCAGTATTTT. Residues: CASSQGHTPTDTQYF.

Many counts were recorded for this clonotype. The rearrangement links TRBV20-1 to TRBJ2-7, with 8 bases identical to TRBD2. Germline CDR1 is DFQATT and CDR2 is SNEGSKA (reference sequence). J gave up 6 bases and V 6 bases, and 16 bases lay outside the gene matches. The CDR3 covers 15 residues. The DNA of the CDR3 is TGCAGTGCCAAAAGGGCGGGAGGCCCTGCCGGCGAGCAGTACTTC. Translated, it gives CSAKRAGGPAGEQYF.

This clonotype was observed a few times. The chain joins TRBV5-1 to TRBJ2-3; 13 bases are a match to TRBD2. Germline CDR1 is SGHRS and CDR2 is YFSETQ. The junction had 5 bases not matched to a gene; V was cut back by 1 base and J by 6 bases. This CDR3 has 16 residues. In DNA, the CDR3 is TGCGCCAGCAGCTTGCCCGGGACTAGCGGGATGGATACGCAGTATTTT. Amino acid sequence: CASSLPGTSGMDTQYF.

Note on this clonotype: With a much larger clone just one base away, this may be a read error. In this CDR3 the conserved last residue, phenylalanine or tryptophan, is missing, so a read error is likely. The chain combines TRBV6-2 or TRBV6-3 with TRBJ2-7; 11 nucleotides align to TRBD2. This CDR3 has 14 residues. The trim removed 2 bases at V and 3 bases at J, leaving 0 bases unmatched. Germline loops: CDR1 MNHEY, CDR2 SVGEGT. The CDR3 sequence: CASSYTSGSYEQYL. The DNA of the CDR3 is TGTGCCAGCAGTTACACTAGCGGGAGCTACGAGCAGTACCTC.

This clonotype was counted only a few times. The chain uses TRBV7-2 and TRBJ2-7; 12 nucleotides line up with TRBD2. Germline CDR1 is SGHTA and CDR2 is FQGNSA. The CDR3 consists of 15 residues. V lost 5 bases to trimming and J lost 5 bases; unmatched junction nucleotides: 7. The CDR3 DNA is TGTGCCAGCAGCCCAGGACTAGCGGGATCCCACGAGCAGTACTTC. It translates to CASSPGLAGSHEQYF.

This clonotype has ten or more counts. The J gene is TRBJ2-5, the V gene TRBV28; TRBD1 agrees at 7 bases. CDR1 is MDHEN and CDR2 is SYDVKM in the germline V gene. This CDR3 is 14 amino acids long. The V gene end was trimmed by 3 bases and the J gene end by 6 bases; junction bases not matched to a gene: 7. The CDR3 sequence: CASSFTQGLQTQYF. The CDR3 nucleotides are TGTGCCAGCAGTTTCACACAGGGGTTGCAGACCCAGTACTTC.

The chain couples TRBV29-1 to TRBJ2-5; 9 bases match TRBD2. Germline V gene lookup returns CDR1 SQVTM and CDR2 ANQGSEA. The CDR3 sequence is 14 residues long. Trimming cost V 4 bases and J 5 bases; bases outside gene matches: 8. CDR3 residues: CSVGVSGGPETQYF. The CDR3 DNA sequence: TGCAGCGTTGGGGTTAGCGGGGGCCCGGAGACCCAGTACTTC.

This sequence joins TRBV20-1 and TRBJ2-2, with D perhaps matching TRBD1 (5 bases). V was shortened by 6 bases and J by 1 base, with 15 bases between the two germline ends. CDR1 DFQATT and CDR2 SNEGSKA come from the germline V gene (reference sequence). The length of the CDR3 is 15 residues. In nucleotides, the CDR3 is TGCAGTGCCTCCCCAGGGAATCGGAACACCGGGGAGCTGTTTTTT. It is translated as CSASPGNRNTGELFF.

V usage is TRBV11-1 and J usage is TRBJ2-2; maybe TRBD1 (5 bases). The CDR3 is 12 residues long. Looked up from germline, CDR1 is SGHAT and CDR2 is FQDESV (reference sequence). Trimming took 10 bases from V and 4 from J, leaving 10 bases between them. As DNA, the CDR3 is TGTGCCACCCAGGGCAGCACCGGGGAGCTGTTTTTT. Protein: CATQGSTGELFF.

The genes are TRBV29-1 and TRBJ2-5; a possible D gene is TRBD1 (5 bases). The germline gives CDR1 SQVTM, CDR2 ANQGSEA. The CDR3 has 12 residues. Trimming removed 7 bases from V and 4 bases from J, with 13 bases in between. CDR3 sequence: CSGRQFSETQYF. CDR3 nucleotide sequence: TGCAGCGGCCGACAGTTCTCAGAGACCCAGTACTTC.

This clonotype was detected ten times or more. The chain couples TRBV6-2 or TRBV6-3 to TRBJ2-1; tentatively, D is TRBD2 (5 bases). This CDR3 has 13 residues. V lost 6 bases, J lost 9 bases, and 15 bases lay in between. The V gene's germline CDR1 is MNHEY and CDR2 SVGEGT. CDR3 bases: TGTGCCAGCAGCCAAACCCTAGCTGTTGAGCAGTTCTTC. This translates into CASSQTLAVEQFF.

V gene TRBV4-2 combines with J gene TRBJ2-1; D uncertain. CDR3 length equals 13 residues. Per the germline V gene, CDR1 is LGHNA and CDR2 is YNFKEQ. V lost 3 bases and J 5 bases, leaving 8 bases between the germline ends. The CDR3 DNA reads TGTGCCAGCAGCCACCCCGCGGACAATGAGCAGTTCTTC. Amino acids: CASSHPADNEQFF.